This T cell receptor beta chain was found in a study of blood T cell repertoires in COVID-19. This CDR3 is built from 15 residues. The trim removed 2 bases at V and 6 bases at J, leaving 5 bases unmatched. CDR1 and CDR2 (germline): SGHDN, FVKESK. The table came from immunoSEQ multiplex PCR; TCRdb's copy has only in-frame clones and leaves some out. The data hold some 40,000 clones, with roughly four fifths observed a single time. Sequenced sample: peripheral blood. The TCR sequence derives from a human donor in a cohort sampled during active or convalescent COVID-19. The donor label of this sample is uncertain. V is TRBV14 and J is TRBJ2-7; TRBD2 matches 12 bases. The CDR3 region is CASSQLTSGSPEQYF. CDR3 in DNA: TGTGCCAGCAGCCAATTGACTAGCGGGAGTCCCGAGCAGTACTTC.